These T cell receptor beta chains were read from a single sample in a study of tumor-infiltrating lymphocytes in primary liver carcinoma. TCRdb redid the calling of the multiplex PCR reads with MiXCR, one entry per CDR3 protein. Of some 200,000 distinct CDR3 sequences in the sample, less than 75% were seen once. Sequencing was carried out using peripheral blood. The receptors come from an older woman with primary liver carcinoma and hepatitis B virus infection. The CDR3 runs from the conserved cysteine through the conserved F or W. A D gene is named only where the DNA matches it firmly. Clone size is shown for a subset of rows, as once, few, many or a class of expanded clone.

v_gene	abundance	d_gene	j_gene	CDR3nt	CDR3aa
TRBV4-1	many	NA	TRBJ1-4	TGCGCCAGCAGCCGATCATCCGGGCCCCCCGGAGAAACTAATGAAAAACTGTTTTTT	CASSRSSGPPGETNEKLFF
TRBV29-1	NA	NA	TRBJ1-1	TGCAGCGTTGAAGGAGGGGCAGGCATTACGTCGAACACTGAAGCTGTCTTT	CSVEGGAGITSNTEAVF
TRBV18	NA	NA	TRBJ2-1	TGTGCCAGCTCGCCATTGGACAATGAGCAGTTCTTC	CASSPLDNEQFF
TRBV4-1	NA	TRBD2	TRBJ2-1	TGCGCCAGCAGCCAAGCGGTCACTAGCGGGAGTGTCTCGTTAAGGAATGGGCAGTTCTTC	CASSQAVTSGSVSLRNGQFF
TRBV6-6	many	TRBD2	TRBJ2-7	TGTGCCAGCAGGTTATCGGCGGGGGATGGGGGGGAGCAGTACTTC	CASRLSAGDGGEQYF
TRBV28	few	NA	TRBJ1-5	TGTGCCAGCAGTTTGGGGCAGATCTATCAGCCCCAGCATTTT	CASSLGQIYQPQHF
TRBV12-3/TRBV12-4	NA	NA	TRBJ1-3	TGTGCCAGCAACCCTCAAGGGGGTTCCGGAAACACCATATATTTT	CASNPQGGSGNTIYF
TRBV6-6	many	NA	TRBJ1-1	TGTGCCAGCACCTACCTAGGGGCGAACACTGAAGCTTTCTTT	CASTYLGANTEAFF
TRBV6-6	NA	NA	TRBJ2-2	TGTGCCAGCAGTGACCGTGGGGGGATCACCGGGGAGCTGTTTTTT	CASSDRGGITGELFF
TRBV4-2	NA	NA	TRBJ2-3	TGTGCCAGCAGCCAAGAAGGAGGGAGGGCCAGGGGAGATATGCAGTATTTC	CASSQEGGRARGDMQYF
TRBV29-1	NA	NA	TRBJ2-3	TGCACCGTTGTCGGGGGAGTGAATCAGGTTCGGGGAGATACGCAGTATTTT	CTVVGGVNQVRGDTQYF
TRBV29-1	NA	NA	TRBJ1-4	TGCAGCGATATGACGGGGGGTAATGAAAAACTGTTTTTT	CSDMTGGNEKLFF
TRBV29-1	many	TRBD1	TRBJ2-3	TGCGGATTAGGGGGCTCAAACACAGATACGCAGTATTTT	CGLGGSNTDTQYF
TRBV12-3/TRBV12-4	NA	NA	TRBJ1-5	TGTGCCAGCAGTTTAGGGACACCAGGAGATCAGCCCCAGCATTTT	CASSLGTPGDQPQHF
TRBV5-1	few	TRBD2	TRBJ2-1	TGCGCCAGCAGCCCAGGCACTAGCGCTTCCTACAATGAGCAGTTCTTC	CASSPGTSASYNEQFF
TRBV12-3/TRBV12-4	once	NA	TRBJ1-5	TGTGCCAGCAGTTTATTGTTTCAGCCCCAGCATTTT	CASSLLFQPQHF
TRBV29-1	NA	NA	TRBJ2-7	TGCAGCGTGGCTGGGATAGCGAGAACCTACGAGCAATGCTTC	CSVAGIARTYEQCF
TRBV11-1	NA	NA	TRBJ2-5	TGTGTCAGCAACTTCGGCTCGACAGAGCCTCAAGAGACCCAGTACTTC	CVSNFGSTEPQETQYF
TRBV6-8	many	NA	TRBJ2-5	TGTGCCAGCAGTTCCCCAGTGCAGGATCAAGAGACCCAGTACTTC	CASSSPVQDQETQYF
TRBV6-2/TRBV6-3	NA	NA	TRBJ2-7	TGTGATAGCAGTCAGGAGGGGTTATCCAACTACGAGCAGTACTTC	CDSSQEGLSNYEQYF
TRBV5-6	NA	NA	TRBJ2-2	TGCGCCAGCAGCACGCCCCTAGACGGGGACACCGGGGAGCTGTTTTTT	CASSTPLDGDTGELFF
TRBV5-1	few	NA	TRBJ2-7	TGCGCCAGCAGGGACACTACCTACGAGCAGTACTTC	CASRDTTYEQYF
TRBV29-1	NA	TRBD1	TRBJ2-2	TGCAGCGTTGAAGATGACAGGGGCAGGACCAGGGAGCTGTTTTTT	CSVEDDRGRTRELFF
TRBV5-6	NA	TRBD2	TRBJ2-1	TGTGCCATCAGCTTGTATGGTCCAGTGACTAGCGAGTACAATGAGCAGTTCTTC	CAISLYGPVTSEYNEQFF
TRBV5-1	NA	TRBD2	TRBJ2-3	TGCGCCAGCAGCTTCGTAGCGGGAGCTAGCACAGATACGCAGTATTTT	CASSFVAGASTDTQYF
TRBV6-1	NA	TRBD1	TRBJ2-3	TGTGCCAAACGGGACAGGGGACGCACAGATACACAGTATTTT	CAKRDRGRTDTQYF
TRBV5-1	NA	NA	TRBJ1-2	TGCGCCAGCAGCTTGGAGGGAAGAAACAATGGCTACACCTTC	CASSLEGRNNGYTF
TRBV14	few	NA	TRBJ2-5	TGTGCCAGCAGCCGACACTTAGGGGAGACCCAGTACTTC	CASSRHLGETQYF
TRBV5-1	NA	NA	TRBJ2-1	TGCGCCAGCAGCTTGGTCAGCGGGACAATTGACAATGAGCAGTTCTTC	CASSLVSGTIDNEQFF
TRBV5-6	NA	NA	TRBJ2-2	TGTGCCAGCGGCCCCGGATCTACCCCGAACACCGGGGAGCTGTTTTTT	CASGPGSTPNTGELFF
TRBV12-3/TRBV12-4	NA	TRBD1	TRBJ2-3	TGTGCCAGCAGTATTCAGCCGGGAGAGGGGACAGGTACGCAGTATTTT	CASSIQPGEGTGTQYF
TRBV5-4	few	TRBD1	TRBJ2-7	TGTGCCAGCAGCCACCGGGACAGGGCCTCCTACGAGCAGTACTTC	CASSHRDRASYEQYF
TRBV29-1	many	TRBD1	TRBJ1-3	TGCAGCGTTAGGGGGCCTGGAAACACCATATATTTT	CSVRGPGNTIYF
TRBV29-1	many	NA	TRBJ2-1	TGCAGCGTTGGGGGGTTATCCTACAATGAGCAGTTCTTC	CSVGGLSYNEQFF
TRBV25-1	NA	NA	TRBJ1-3	TGCGCCACCGCGGGCGCGGGTGGAAACACCATATATTTT	CATAGAGGNTIYF
TRBV4-2	NA	NA	TRBJ1-1	TGTGCCAGCAGCCAAGGGCGCGGGCGTTGGACTGAAGCTTTCTTT	CASSQGRGRWTEAFF
TRBV12-3/TRBV12-4	many	TRBD2	TRBJ2-4	TGTGCCAGCAGTTTAACTAGCGGAAATAAAAACATTCAGTACTTC	CASSLTSGNKNIQYF
TRBV5-4	few	TRBD1	TRBJ1-2	TGTGCCAGCAGCCCTGGGGACAGGGCAGCGTTTGGCTACACCTTC	CASSPGDRAAFGYTF
TRBV28	NA	TRBD1	TRBJ2-2	TGTGCCAGCAGGGGACAGGGTTGGACTGTGGAGCTGTTTTTT	CASRGQGWTVELFF
TRBV6-2/TRBV6-3	NA	TRBD2	TRBJ2-7	TGTGCCAGCGGCCCCCATGCGTCGAGCGGGGCAACCTACGAGCAGTACTTC	CASGPHASSGATYEQYF
TRBV5-1	NA	NA	TRBJ2-3	TGCGCCAGCAGCTTTTCCCAACCCGTGAATACGCAGTATTTT	CASSFSQPVNTQYF
TRBV11-2	NA	NA	TRBJ2-3	TGTGCCAGTAGCCTGGGCAGGGAGGTAGATACGCAGTATTTT	CASSLGREVDTQYF
TRBV12-3/TRBV12-4	many	NA	TRBJ1-1	TGTGCCAGCAGTCCATTCAGTGGGAACACTGAAGCTTTCTTT	CASSPFSGNTEAFF
TRBV11-2	NA	NA	TRBJ2-7	TGTGCCAGCTTAGTTCCAGTGGCCTACGAGCACTACTTC	CASLVPVAYEHYF
TRBV4-2	few	NA	TRBJ2-3	TGTGCCAGCAGCCAAGGGGGTTTCGAGGCAGATACGCAGTATTTT	CASSQGGFEADTQYF